The clone carrying this T cell receptor beta chain has just one count. Its specificity is unknown. The record originates from a study of somatic mutations in cytotoxic T cells in rheumatoid arthritis. Whole-study findings and limits: Rheumatoid arthritis patients showed slight TRBV07 underrepresentation, unadjusted for multiple comparisons. Between rheumatoid arthritis patients and age-matched healthy controls, CD8+ T-cell clonality showed no significant difference. There were about an eighth of the roughly 65 patients in whom the largest CD8+ clone exceeded 20% of CD8+ cells.

Profiled with immunoSEQ multiplex PCR; TCRdb holds only in-frame clones, not every one. The data hold about 18,000 clones, with around 67% observed a single time. Germline CDR1 SGHNT, CDR2 YYREEE (reference sequence). With 3 bases removed from V and 1 base from J, the gap between germline ends came to 17 bases. The CDR3 extends over 16 amino acids. The V gene is TRBV5-4, the J gene TRBJ2-7, with D tentatively TRBD2 (6 bases). The TCR comes from a woman aged 60-75 years in good health. The sample taken for sequencing was CD8+ T cells sorted from blood. CDR3 bases: TGTGCCAGCAGCTCACCCGGGACGGGAGAATCCTACGAGCAGTACTTC. Its translation is CASSSPGTGESYEQYF. Using reference TRBV5-4 and TRBJ2-7 for the parts outside the CDR3, the full variable domain is ETGVTQSPTHLIKTRGQQVTLRCSSQSGHNTVSWYQQALGQGPQFIFQYYREEENGRGNFPPRFSGLQFPNYSSELNVNALELDDSALYLCASSSPGTGESYEQYFGPGTRLTVT.